Listed here are 20 T cell receptor beta chains from one sample, sequenced in a study of blood T cell repertoires in COVID-19. Sequencing was performed with immunoSEQ multiplex PCR; in TCRdb, only in-frame clones are kept and a portion is missing. The sample shows about 310,000 clones, just under 90% of them seen only once. The sequencing input was PBMCs or T cells enriched from blood (not recorded which). The receptors originated from a woman in her 30s who had recovered from COVID-19.

The CDR3 DNA follows: TGTGCCAGCAGCCCCTCAGGGGGTCTACAGCACACTGAAGCTTTCTTT. Residues: CASSPSGGLQHTEAFF. The V call is TRBV9, the J call TRBJ1-1, with 7 bases matching TRBD1. V was pared by 4 bases and J by 3 bases, with 12 bases of the junction left unmatched. Germline-derived CDR1 and CDR2 are SGDLS and YYNGEE. The CDR3 is made up of 16 amino acids.

The rearrangement uses TRBV11-2 and TRBJ1-6, with 7 bases lining up with TRBD1. This CDR3 spans 15 amino acids. Germline values: CDR1 SGHAT, CDR2 FQNNGV. The V segment lost 5 bases and the J segment 3 bases; nucleotides outside the gene matches: 4. This chain's CDR3 is CASSPRDSYNSPLHF. CDR3 DNA sequence: TGTGCCAGCAGCCCACGGGACAGCTATAATTCACCCCTCCACTTT.

This clone was observed a handful of times. The rearrangement links TRBV11-2 to TRBJ2-2; perhaps TRBD1 as D (6 bases). V lost 3 bases to trimming and J lost 6 bases, with 14 bases between them. Germline CDR1 and CDR2: SGHAT and FQNNGV. The CDR3 sequence is 15 residues long. CDR3 coding DNA: TGTGCCAGCAGCTTGGGACATATAGTCCCCGGGGAGCTGTTTTTT. Residues: CASSLGHIVPGELFF.

V and J are TRBV7-9 and TRBJ1-1; 8 bases agree with TRBD1. The CDR3 consists of 15 residues. V lost 1 base to trimming and J lost 1 base; unmatched junction nucleotides: 2. The germline CDR1 and CDR2 sequences are SEHNR and FQNEAQ (reference sequence). The CDR3 DNA sequence: TGTGCCAGCAGCTTAGGGGACAGGCGGAACACTGAAGCTTTCTTT. Translating it yields CASSLGDRRNTEAFF.

This chain links TRBV4-1 with TRBJ2-7, with 8 positions matching TRBD2. The CDR3 is made up of 17 amino acids. Trimming took 1 base from V and 2 from J; bases not matched to a gene: 10. Germline V gene sequence: CDR1 MGHRA, CDR2 YSYEKL. CDR3 region: CASSQASPGLVAYEQYF. DNA of the CDR3: TGCGCCAGCAGCCAAGCCTCGCCGGGACTAGTCGCCTACGAGCAGTACTTC.

This chain joins TRBV7-9 and TRBJ1-3, with a possible D match to TRBD1 (5 bases). The CDR3 loop spans 14 amino acids. The germline CDR1 and CDR2 sequences are SEHNR and FQNEAQ (reference sequence). V was clipped by 5 bases and J by 3 bases, with 11 bases between them. The CDR3 DNA follows: TGTGCCAGCAGCCCGGGGGTTATTGGAAACACCATATATTTT. This sequence encodes CASSPGVIGNTIYF.

This sequence joins TRBV11-2 and TRBJ1-1; 8 bases are shared with TRBD1. The CDR3 is made up of 16 amino acids. With V trimmed by 1 base and J by 0 bases, 4 bases remained unmatched. The V gene's germline CDR1 is SGHAT and CDR2 FQNNGV. The CDR3 region has the DNA TGTGCCAGCAGCTTAGGGCGGACAGGGTTGAACACTGAAGCTTTCTTT. The encoded protein is CASSLGRTGLNTEAFF.

The rearrangement joins TRBV19 to TRBJ1-1; D gene ambiguous. CDR3 size: 14 residues. Germline CDR1 reads LNHDA; CDR2 reads SQIVND (reference sequence). The V gene lost 8 bases and the J gene lost 1 base, with 14 bases spanning the gap. CDR3: CASANGLENTEAFF. The CDR3 DNA sequence: TGTGCCAGTGCCAATGGCCTTGAGAACACTGAAGCTTTCTTT.

The chain couples TRBV15 to TRBJ2-3, with 9 bases that match TRBD2. Germline CDR1 reads LNHNV; CDR2 reads YYDKDF (reference sequence). V shed 0 bases, J shed 1 base, and the junction held 5 bases outside the gene matches. The CDR3 loop spans 17 amino acids. CDR3 DNA sequence: TGTGCCACCAGCAGAGATGTCCAGCGGGGGGGCACAGATACGCAGTATTTT. It yields the protein CATSRDVQRGGTDTQYF.

The chain employs TRBV5-1 and TRBJ2-7; 9 bases agree with TRBD2. Germline CDR1 and CDR2: SGHRS and YFSETQ. The V segment lost 0 bases and the J segment 6 bases; nucleotides outside the gene matches: 4. The length of the CDR3 is 14 residues. CDR3 DNA sequence: TGCGCCAGCAGCTTGGTTAGCGGGAGATTCGAGCAGTACTTC. Translating gives CASSLVSGRFEQYF.

V gene TRBV21-1 combines with J gene TRBJ1-3. TRBV21-1 is a listed pseudogene. The CDR3 sequence is 12 residues long. CDR3 sequence: CASSKERNTIYF. The CDR3 DNA reads TGTGCCAGCAGCAAAGAGCGAAACACCATATATTTT.

This chain uses TRBV7-9 with TRBJ1-4, with D unresolved. V gave up 2 bases and J gave up 0 bases, with 13 bases separating them. Looked up from germline, CDR1 is SEHNR and CDR2 is FQNEAQ (reference sequence). The CDR3 is made up of 17 amino acids. The CDR3 bases are TGTGCCAGCAGCTTACATCAAACAGACGCAACTAATGAAAAACTGTTTTTT. This sequence encodes CASSLHQTDATNEKLFF.

The chain employs TRBV7-3 and TRBJ2-3, with 7 bases lining up with TRBD2. Germline V gene sequence: CDR1 SGHTA, CDR2 FQGTGA. J lost 6 bases, V lost 5 bases, and 8 bases had no gene match. The CDR3 length is 14 residues. CDR3: CASSLAGVADTQYF. The DNA of the CDR3 is TGTGCCAGCAGCCTCGCGGGGGTGGCCGATACGCAGTATTTT. Full variable domain (outside the CDR3, taken from reference TRBV7-3 and TRBJ2-3): GAGVSQTPSNKVTEKGKYVELRCDPISGHTALYWYRQSLGQGPEFLIYFQGTGAADDSGLPNDRFFAVRPEGSVSTLKIQRTERGDSAVYLCASSLAGVADTQYFGPGTRLTVL.

This chain joins TRBV3-1 (or the pseudogene TRBV3-2) and TRBJ1-3; no firm D call. V was pared by 2 bases and J by 0 bases, with 8 bases between. The CDR3 runs 15 residues. Germline V gene data show CDR1 as LGHDT and CDR2 as YNNKEL (reference sequence). The CDR3 DNA reads as TGTGCCAGCAGCCAAATCGCGAACTCTGGAAACACCATATATTTT. This codes for CASSQIANSGNTIYF.

The chain combines TRBV19 with TRBJ2-7; 11 bases are shared with TRBD2. The CDR3 contains 16 residues. The germline V gene encodes CDR1 LNHDA and CDR2 SQIVND (reference sequence). Trimming cost V 2 bases and J 0 bases; bases outside gene matches: 3. CDR3 DNA: TGTGCCAGTAGTATATTAGCGGGAGGGCCCTCCTACGAGCAGTACTTC. The encoded protein is CASSILAGGPSYEQYF.

V is TRBV19 and J is TRBJ1-5, with 7 nucleotides matching TRBD1. From germline, CDR1 is LNHDA and CDR2 SQIVND (reference sequence). The V and J ends lost 4 bases and 6 bases, in that order; junction bases with no gene match: 9. This CDR3 comprises 15 residues. The CDR3 is CASSTQTGSGQPQHF. Here the CDR3 DNA reads TGTGCCAGTAGTACCCAGACAGGGTCGGGTCAGCCCCAGCATTTT.

The V gene is TRBV27, the J gene TRBJ2-7; 8 bases line up with TRBD1. V shed 4 bases, J shed 2 bases, and the junction held 4 bases outside the gene matches. Germline assignment: CDR1 MNHEY and CDR2 SMNVEV (reference sequence). This CDR3 has 14 residues. In DNA, the CDR3 is TGTGCCAGCAGTTGGGCCAGGGGGCCCTACGAGCAGTACTTC. Its translation is CASSWARGPYEQYF.

The chain carries TRBV5-8 and TRBJ2-7; unclear D gene. The CDR3 length is 17 residues. The germline V gene has CDR1 SGHTS and CDR2 YDEGEE. Trimming stripped 1 base from V and 1 base from J, with 18 bases between. The CDR3 nucleotides read TGTGCCAGCAGCTTGTGGTACGGCGGCAAGGATTCCTACGAGCAGTACTTC. Its translation is CASSLWYGGKDSYEQYF.

This chain uses TRBV14 with TRBJ2-2; a weak D match, TRBD1 (5 bases). V dropped 2 bases and J dropped 6 bases, with 10 bases sitting between them. The CDR3 is 14 residues long. Germline CDR1 reads SGHDN; CDR2 reads FVKESK. Here the CDR3 reads CASSQLRVSGELFF. As DNA, the CDR3 is TGTGCCAGCAGCCAACTCAGGGTTTCCGGGGAGCTGTTTTTT.

The gene calls are TRBV9 and TRBJ2-5, with 11 bases aligning to TRBD1. The germline gives CDR1 SGDLS, CDR2 YYNGEE. CDR3 length equals 16 residues. The V and J ends lost 3 bases and 5 bases, in that order; junction bases with no gene match: 9. The CDR3 nucleotides are TGTGCCAGCAGCGGGGGGACAGGGGGTCTTATGGAGACCCAGTACTTC. Translating it yields CASSGGTGGLMETQYF.